The next 9 T cell receptor beta chains were all read from a single sample in a study of shared clonotypes between healthy human individuals. TCRdb's table, derived via immunoSEQ multiplex PCR, lists solely in-frame clones and lacks some. This table holds under 2.5 million clones, approximately 90% found once. The specimen was naive CD4+ T cells from PBMCs. As for subset: CD45RA+ positively selected. The receptors were gathered from a young man in good health. Some clones in this sample may be carry-over from other donors' samples.

This clone was seen once. This chain links TRBV6-6 with TRBJ2-5, with D uncertain. Germline V gene data show CDR1 as MNHNY and CDR2 as SVGAGI (reference sequence). The CDR3 contains 13 residues. V dropped 2 bases and J dropped 5 bases, with 9 bases sitting between them. The CDR3 DNA sequence: TGTGCCAGCAGTTACGGCCCTCATGAGACCCAGTACTTC. It translates to CASSYGPHETQYF.

For this clone: The sample holds other DNA sequences that translate to the same CDR3. The chain joins TRBV9 to TRBJ2-7; no clear D. The V gene's germline CDR1 is SGDLS and CDR2 YYNGEE. Trimming removed 0 bases at V and 3 bases at J, with 10 bases between. The CDR3 contains 14 residues. CDR3 residues: CASSVAGASYEQYF. The CDR3 nucleotides read TGTGCCAGCAGCGTAGCTGGCGCCAGCTACGAGCAGTACTTC.

As to this clone: Other DNA sequences in this specimen translate into the identical CDR3. The chain couples TRBV11-2 to TRBJ2-5; D might be TRBD2 (6 bases). CDR3 size: 13 residues. V was cut by 4 bases and J by 5 bases, with 11 bases left in between. CDR1 and CDR2 (germline): SGHAT, FQNNGV. CDR3 sequence: CASSSGLMETQYF. The CDR3 region has the DNA TGTGCCAGCAGCTCGGGACTTATGGAGACCCAGTACTTC. Full variable domain (rest looked up from reference TRBV11-2 and TRBJ2-5): EAGVAQSPRYKIIEKRQSVAFWCNPISGHATLYWYQQILGQGPKLLIQFQNNGVVDDSQLPKDRFSAERLKGVDSTLKIQPAKLEDSAVYLCASSSGLMETQYFGPGTRLLVL.

A remark on this clone: The sample carries other DNA sequences with the same CDR3. The V and J genes are TRBV5-1 and TRBJ2-7; D is uncertain. Germline assignment: CDR1 SGHRS and CDR2 YFSETQ. There are 14 residues in the CDR3. V gave up 0 bases and J gave up 0 bases, with 7 bases separating them. CDR3 DNA: TGCGCCAGCAGCTTGGACAGTAGCTCCTACGAGCAGTACTTC. It specifies CASSLDSSSYEQYF.

This chain connects TRBV19 to TRBJ1-1; D not resolved. The CDR3 runs 13 residues. The germline V and J ends were trimmed by 6 bases and 6 bases, with 14 bases remaining between them. Germline V gene data show CDR1 as LNHDA and CDR2 as SQIVND (reference sequence). The CDR3 region is CASRARQSSEAFF. The DNA for the CDR3 is TGTGCCAGTAGGGCCAGACAATCCTCTGAAGCTTTCTTT.

The rearrangement uses TRBV19 and TRBJ1-5; a possible D gene is TRBD1 (6 bases). This CDR3 has 13 amino acids. V was trimmed by 9 bases and J by 0 bases, leaving 9 bases between them. CDR1 and CDR2 (germline): LNHDA, SQIVND (reference sequence). The CDR3, as DNA: TGTGCCAGCAGACAGGCTAGCAATCAGCCCCAGCATTTT. Protein product: CASRQASNQPQHF.

The V call is TRBV9, the J call TRBJ1-2; 10 positions match TRBD1. CDR1 and CDR2 (germline): SGDLS, YYNGEE. V lost 3 bases, J lost 3 bases, and 5 bases stayed unmatched. CDR3 length equals 15 residues. The CDR3 sequence is CASSEGQGGYYGYTF. The CDR3 DNA is TGTGCCAGCAGCGAAGGACAGGGGGGATACTATGGCTACACCTTC.

V and J are TRBV28 and TRBJ1-2, with D perhaps TRBD1 (5 bases). From germline, CDR1 is MDHEN and CDR2 SYDVKM. The CDR3 contains 17 residues. V shed 3 bases and J shed 4 bases, with 21 bases lying between them. The CDR3 region has the DNA TGTGCCAGCAGTTTCTTCCGGTTGGGGGAAACTTCCTATGGCTACACCTTC. Translated, it gives CASSFFRLGETSYGYTF.

This clone was observed a handful of times. This sequence joins TRBV19 and TRBJ1-4; D remains unclear. The CDR3 runs 12 residues. Between the trimmed V and J ends, which lost 8 bases and 5 bases, there was a span of 9 bases. Germline-derived CDR1 and CDR2 are LNHDA and SQIVND (reference sequence). The CDR3 sequence: CASQEINEKLFF. DNA of the CDR3: TGTGCCAGTCAGGAGATAAATGAAAAACTGTTTTTT.